The next 32 T cell receptor beta chains were all read from a single sample in a study of blood T cell repertoires in COVID-19. TCRdb keeps only in-frame clones here, not all; method: immunoSEQ multiplex PCR. This sample has 40,000 to 55,000 clones, with 80% to 90% found just once. Specimen: peripheral blood. These receptors were taken from a man between 65 and 85 years old with active COVID-19.

The chain carries TRBV28 and TRBJ1-1; 7 bases are a match to TRBD1. Germline V gene data show CDR1 as MDHEN and CDR2 as SYDVKM. V shed 10 bases and J 0 bases; nucleotides not matched to a gene: 11. CDR3 length: 15 amino acids. The chain's CDR3 is CATSAGGGLNTEAFF. The CDR3 DNA sequence: TGTGCCACCTCTGCAGGGGGAGGTTTGAACACTGAAGCTTTCTTT.

The genes are TRBV9 and TRBJ1-6, with TRBD1 matching 7 bases. With V trimmed by 6 bases and J by 2 bases, 2 bases remained unmatched. The CDR3 has 14 amino acids. Germline CDR1 and CDR2: SGDLS and YYNGEE. CDR3 protein: CASTGTAYNSPLHF. The CDR3 DNA reads TGTGCCAGCACCGGGACAGCCTATAATTCACCCCTCCACTTT.

CDR3 region: CASSQGGTSEPFNEQFF. For the CDR3, the DNA is TGCGCCAGCAGCCAAGGCGGAACTAGCGAACCCTTCAATGAGCAGTTCTTC. V gene TRBV4-3 combines with J gene TRBJ2-1; TRBD2 matches at 7 bases. The CDR3 covers 17 residues. The germline V gene encodes CDR1 LGHNA and CDR2 YSLEER. Trimming removed 1 base from V and 6 bases from J; junction bases left unmatched: 12.

The chain combines TRBV12-3 or TRBV12-4 with TRBJ2-1; D not resolved. The ends were cut back, 1 base at V and 7 bases at J, with 5 bases in the middle. The CDR3 sequence is 12 residues long. The CDR3 spells CASSLVRNEQFF. DNA for the CDR3: TGTGCCAGCAGTTTAGTCCGTAATGAGCAGTTCTTC.

The V and J genes are TRBV28 and TRBJ2-7, with 7 bases matching TRBD2. The junction had 4 bases not matched to a gene; V was cut back by 7 bases and J by 4 bases. Germline CDR1 and CDR2: MDHEN and SYDVKM. This CDR3 comprises 12 residues. The CDR3 sequence: CASKASGYEQYF. The CDR3 bases are TGTGCCAGCAAGGCTAGCGGATACGAGCAGTACTTC.

The chain is built from TRBV6-4 and TRBJ2-2; 9 nucleotides agree with TRBD1. V lost 4 bases and J lost 7; bases outside the gene matches: 7. CDR1 and CDR2 from the germline V gene are MRHNA and SNTAGT. The CDR3 length is 15 residues. Here the CDR3 DNA reads TGTGCCAGCAGTGCGAAGACAGGGGGAGGCGGGGAGCTGTTTTTT. Protein: CASSAKTGGGGELFF.

The chain employs TRBV15 and TRBJ2-3; D gene unclear. Trimming shortened V by 8 bases and J by 3 bases, and 18 bases separated the two germline ends. Germline-derived CDR1 and CDR2 are LNHNV and YYDKDF (reference sequence). The CDR3 has 15 amino acids. The CDR3 is CATSARISGTDTQYF. DNA of the CDR3: TGTGCCACCTCTGCTAGAATCAGTGGTACAGATACGCAGTATTTT. Drawing the rest from reference TRBV15 and TRBJ2-3, the complete variable domain is DAMVIQNPRYQVTQFGKPVTLSCSQTLNHNVMYWYQQKSSQAPKLLFHYYDKDFNNEADTPDNFQSRRPNTSFCFLDIRSPGLGDTAMYLCATSARISGTDTQYFGPGTRLTVL.

This clone was detected only a few times. The CDR3 sequence is CASSTSTLYSNQPQHF. As DNA, the CDR3 is TGTGCCAGTAGTACATCCACTCTCTATAGCAATCAGCCCCAGCATTTT. The gene calls are TRBV19 and TRBJ1-5; D is ambiguous. CDR1 is LNHDA, CDR2 SQIVND, per germline (reference sequence). CDR3 length: 16 amino acids. V dropped 4 bases and J dropped 0 bases, with 13 bases sitting between them.

This clone was seen only once. CDR3 loop: CASGRDFGANVLTF. The CDR3, as DNA: TGTGCCTCGGGGCGGGATTTCGGGGCCAACGTCCTGACTTTC. The chain carries TRBV27 and TRBJ2-6, with D possibly TRBD2 on 6 matching bases. With 11 bases removed from V and 4 bases from J, the gap between germline ends came to 15 bases. Germline CDR1 is MNHEY and CDR2 is SMNVEV (reference sequence). The CDR3 has 14 amino acids.

The V and J genes are TRBV6-6 and TRBJ2-3; D possibly corresponds to TRBD2 (6 bases). Germline CDR1 is MNHNY and CDR2 is SVGAGI (reference sequence). The V end was cut by 0 bases, the J end by 0 bases, with 10 bases between. The CDR3 runs 16 residues. The CDR3 here is CASSYSAGISTDTQYF. The CDR3 DNA sequence: TGTGCCAGCAGTTACTCGGCGGGGATTAGCACAGATACGCAGTATTTT.

This clone was seen just once. This chain connects TRBV2 to TRBJ1-5, with TRBD1 as a possible D gene (6 bases). The V end was cut by 5 bases, the J end by 0 bases, with 14 bases between. CDR3 length equals 16 residues. Germline lookup yields CDR1 SNHLY and CDR2 FYNNEI. The CDR3 protein is CASSSRGAYSNQPQHF. The CDR3 DNA reads TGTGCCAGCAGTTCGCGGGGGGCTTATAGCAATCAGCCCCAGCATTTT.

The genes are TRBV6-1 and TRBJ1-3; maybe TRBD1 (5 bases). V shed 7 bases and J shed 3 bases, with 16 bases lying between them. The CDR3 extends over 15 amino acids. Germline CDR1 and CDR2: MNHNS and SASEGT. CDR3 nucleotide sequence: TGTGCCAGCACCGACACAGTTACAGGTGGAAACACCATATATTTT. Translation: CASTDTVTGGNTIYF.

The DNA of the CDR3 is TGTGCCAGCAGAGTACAGGGGGCGAATGAGCAGTTCTTC. It translates to CASRVQGANEQFF. The rearrangement joins TRBV12-3 or TRBV12-4 to TRBJ2-1; 9 bases line up with TRBD1. The length of the CDR3 is 13 residues. The V gene end was trimmed by 6 bases and the J gene end by 7 bases; junction bases not matched to a gene: 4.

The V call is TRBV18, the J call TRBJ2-7; 11 positions agree with TRBD1. Germline CDR1 KGHSH, CDR2 LQKENI. This CDR3 has 16 residues. V was pared by 6 bases and J by 2 bases, with 9 bases of the junction left unmatched. This CDR3 is CASSLSGTGGPYEQYF. The CDR3 bases are TGTGCCAGCTCTCTATCCGGGACAGGGGGTCCCTACGAGCAGTACTTC. The full variable domain, in which reference TRBV18 and TRBJ2-7 provide the parts outside the CDR3, is NAGVMQNPRHLVRRRGQEARLRCSPMKGHSHVYWYRQLPEEGLKFMVYLQKENIIDESGMPKERFSAEFPKEGPSILRIQQVVRGDSAAYFCASSLSGTGGPYEQYFGPGTRLTVT.

The V gene is TRBV15, the J gene TRBJ2-3; TRBD1 is a possible D gene (6 bases). Germline V gene data show CDR1 as LNHNV and CDR2 as YYDKDF (reference sequence). V dropped 2 bases and J dropped 1 base, with 13 bases sitting between them. The CDR3 runs 16 residues. The CDR3 loop is CATSRYTGTRTDTQYF. DNA of the CDR3: TGTGCCACCAGCAGATATACCGGGACACGCACAGATACGCAGTATTTT.

This rearrangement joins TRBV5-1 to TRBJ1-2, with D possibly being TRBD1 (6 bases). This CDR3 comprises 16 residues. V lost 0 bases, J lost 0 bases, and 12 bases lay in between. Germline values: CDR1 SGHRS, CDR2 YFSETQ. This CDR3 reads CASSLDRDTTNYGYTF. The DNA for the CDR3 is TGCGCCAGCAGCTTGGACCGGGACACAACTAACTATGGCTACACCTTC.

The V call is TRBV7-6, the J call TRBJ2-7; no firm D call. Germline V lookup: CDR1 SGHVS, CDR2 FNYEAQ. The CDR3 is 15 amino acids. Trimming took 5 bases from V and 5 from J, leaving 19 bases between them. CDR3 in DNA: TGTGCCAGCAGCACCCAACCCGGTATCAGGCACGAGCAGTACTTC. Translating gives CASSTQPGIRHEQYF.

This clone has just one count. The J gene is TRBJ1-1, the V gene TRBV10-1, with a possible D match to TRBD1 (5 bases). This CDR3 region has 17 residues. Germline CDR1 is WNHNN and CDR2 is SYGVQD (reference sequence). V shed 6 bases and J shed 8 bases, with 28 bases lying between them. The CDR3, as DNA: TGCGCCAGCAGAATATTCCTGGGGGGATGGGGCCTTATGGAAGCTTTCTTT. This gives the protein CASRIFLGGWGLMEAFF.

The V call is TRBV19, the J call TRBJ1-5; possible D gene TRBD1, 5 bases. V was shortened by 7 bases and J by 3 bases, with 13 bases between the two germline ends. Germline-derived CDR1 and CDR2 are LNHDA and SQIVND (reference sequence). The CDR3 sequence is 14 residues long. CDR3 DNA sequence: TGTGCCAGTATCTCAGGGCATTACAATCAGCCCCAGCATTTT. Protein sequence: CASISGHYNQPQHF.

The V and J genes are TRBV5-1 and TRBJ2-1, with 12 bases matching TRBD2. The V gene end was trimmed by 4 bases and the J gene end by 6 bases; junction bases not matched to a gene: 8. The CDR3 is 16 amino acids. CDR1 and CDR2 (germline): SGHRS, YFSETQ. The CDR3 DNA is TGCGCCAGCAGCCTTACTAGCGGGGGGCCGACCAATGAGCAGTTCTTC. Encoded protein: CASSLTSGGPTNEQFF.

The chain has TRBV9 and TRBJ1-1, with 7 bases aligning to TRBD1. The CDR3 spans 15 residues. Germline V gene lookup returns CDR1 SGDLS and CDR2 YYNGEE. The V and J ends lost 5 bases and 1 base, in that order; junction bases with no gene match: 8. As DNA, the CDR3 is TGTGCCAGCAGGCCCTACAGGGGCCAGAACACTGAAGCTTTCTTT. Translated, it gives CASRPYRGQNTEAFF.

There are a few counts of this clone. V gene TRBV7-6 combines with J gene TRBJ2-7; D is unclear. The CDR3 consists of 15 residues. CDR1 and CDR2 (germline): SGHVS, FNYEAQ. Trimming left V 0 bases short and J 1 base short, with 10 bases between. This CDR3 is CASSLALAESYEQYF. CDR3 in DNA: TGTGCCAGCAGCTTAGCCCTGGCGGAGTCCTACGAGCAGTACTTC.

This chain connects TRBV18 to TRBJ1-5; D perhaps matches TRBD1 (6 bases). Germline-derived CDR1 and CDR2 are KGHSH and LQKENI. The V gene lost 6 bases and the J gene lost 3 bases, with 12 bases spanning the gap. The CDR3 spans 14 residues. The CDR3 DNA follows: TGTGCCAGCTCCTTGACAGGCCTCAATCAGCCCCAGCATTTT. Translated, it gives CASSLTGLNQPQHF.

This chain joins TRBV5-6 and TRBJ2-7; D perhaps matches TRBD2 (7 bases). There are 15 residues in the CDR3. The germline CDR1 and CDR2 sequences are SGHDT and YYEEEE. Trimming removed 4 bases from V and 4 bases from J, with 18 bases in between. The chain's CDR3 is CASSHLTGGPYEQYF. The CDR3 region has the DNA TGTGCCAGCAGCCATTTAACGGGGGGCCCTTACGAGCAGTACTTC.

This clone is a singleton in its sample. The genes are TRBV14 and TRBJ2-7; no definite D call. Germline CDR1 reads SGHDN; CDR2 reads FVKESK. Trimming shortened V by 4 bases and J by 2 bases, and 9 bases separated the two germline ends. The CDR3 spans 13 residues. The CDR3 DNA follows: TGTGCCAGCAGCCTCGGGTTCGCCTACGAGCAGTACTTC. Translation gives CASSLGFAYEQYF. Using reference TRBV14 and TRBJ2-7 for the parts outside the CDR3, the full variable domain is EAGVTQFPSHSVIEKGQTVTLRCDPISGHDNLYWYRRVMGKEIKFLLHFVKESKQDESGMPNNRFLAERTGGTYSTLKVQPAELEDSGVYFCASSLGFAYEQYFGPGTRLTVT.

V usage is TRBV6-5 and J usage is TRBJ2-1; tentatively, D is TRBD1 (5 bases). V was shortened by 5 bases and J by 6 bases, with 14 bases between the two germline ends. The CDR3 sequence is 14 residues long. The germline gives CDR1 MNHEY, CDR2 SVGAGI. In DNA, the CDR3 is TGTGCCAGCAGTCCCGGTTGGGGCCTCAATGAGCAGTTCTTC. This codes for CASSPGWGLNEQFF.

In its sample, this clone was seen a few times. This chain connects TRBV11-2 to TRBJ2-3; 7 bases fit TRBD2. The CDR3 extends over 17 amino acids. Trimming cost V 4 bases and J 0 bases; bases outside gene matches: 10. Germline CDR1 reads SGHAT; CDR2 reads FQNNGV. In DNA, the CDR3 is TGTGCCAGCAGCTCACACGGGACTACTGGAAGCACAGATACGCAGTATTTT. Its translation is CASSSHGTTGSTDTQYF.

The chain couples TRBV9 to TRBJ2-5; D is unresolved. The CDR3 totals 14 residues. Germline CDR1 SGDLS, CDR2 YYNGEE. The V end was cut by 0 bases, the J end by 0 bases, with 6 bases between. CDR3 region: CASSVDTDQETQYF. The CDR3 DNA sequence: TGTGCCAGCAGCGTAGATACAGACCAAGAGACCCAGTACTTC.

The chain has TRBV4-2 and TRBJ2-2; 11 bases map to TRBD2. The ends lost 5 bases at V and 3 bases at J; junction bases unmatched: 5. The CDR3 length is 16 residues. Germline V lookup: CDR1 LGHNA, CDR2 YNFKEQ. The CDR3 region has the DNA TGTGCCAGCAGCTTAGCGGGGGGGGCCGACACCGGGGAGCTGTTTTTT. Amino acids: CASSLAGGADTGELFF.

The CDR3 spells CASSLTGTNTGELFF. In DNA, the CDR3 is TGTGCCAGCAGCTTAACAGGGACGAACACCGGGGAGCTGTTTTTT. The rearrangement uses TRBV7-2 and TRBJ2-2; D perhaps matches TRBD1 (6 bases). This CDR3 is 15 amino acids long. CDR1 SGHTA and CDR2 FQGNSA come from the germline V gene. Trimming shortened V by 2 bases and J by 0 bases, and 7 bases separated the two germline ends.

This clone is medium-sized within its sample. CDR3 sequence reads: CASGRGKLYEQYF. In nucleotides, the CDR3 is TGTGCCAGCGGGAGGGGGAAGCTCTACGAGCAGTACTTC. The V gene is TRBV3-1 (or the pseudogene TRBV3-2), the J gene TRBJ2-7, with D tentatively TRBD2 (7 bases). Germline V CDR1 and CDR2: LGHDT, YNNKEL (reference sequence). Trimming pared 8 bases from V and 3 bases from J, leaving 14 bases between. The CDR3 sequence is 13 residues long.

This chain joins TRBV29-1 and TRBJ1-2; D possibly corresponds to TRBD1 (6 bases). V shed 4 bases and J shed 5 bases, with 14 bases lying between them. The length of the CDR3 is 13 residues. The germline CDR1 and CDR2 sequences are SQVTM and ANQGSEA. Here the CDR3 reads CSVVQGERYGYTF. The CDR3 DNA follows: TGCAGCGTTGTACAGGGAGAACGGTATGGCTACACCTTC. The entire variable domain, with the rest obtained from reference TRBV29-1 and TRBJ1-2, is as follows: SAVISQKPSRDICQRGTSLTIQCQVDSQVTMMFWYRQQPGQSLTLIATANQGSEATYESGFVIDKFPISRPNLTFSTLTVSNMSPEDSSIYLCSVVQGERYGYTFGSGTRLTVV.